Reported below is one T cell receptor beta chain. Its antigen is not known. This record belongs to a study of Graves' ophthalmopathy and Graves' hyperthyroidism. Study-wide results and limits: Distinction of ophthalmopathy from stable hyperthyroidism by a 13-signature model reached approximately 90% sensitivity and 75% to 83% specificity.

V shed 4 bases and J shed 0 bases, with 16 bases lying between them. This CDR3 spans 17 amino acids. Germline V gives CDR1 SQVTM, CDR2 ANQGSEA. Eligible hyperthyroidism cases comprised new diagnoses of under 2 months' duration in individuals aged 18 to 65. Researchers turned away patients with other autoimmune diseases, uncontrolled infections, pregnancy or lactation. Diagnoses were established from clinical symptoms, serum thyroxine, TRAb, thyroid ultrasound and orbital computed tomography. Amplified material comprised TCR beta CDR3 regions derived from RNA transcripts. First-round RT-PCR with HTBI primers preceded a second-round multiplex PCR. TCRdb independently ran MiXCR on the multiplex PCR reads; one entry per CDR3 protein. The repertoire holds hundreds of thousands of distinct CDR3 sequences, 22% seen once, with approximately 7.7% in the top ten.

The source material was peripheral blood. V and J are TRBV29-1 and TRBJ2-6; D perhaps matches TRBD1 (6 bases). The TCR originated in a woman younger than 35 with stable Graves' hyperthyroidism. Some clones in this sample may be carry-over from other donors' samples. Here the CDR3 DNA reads TGCAGCGTTGTTCAGGGCAGGGGATCCTCTGGGGCCAACGTCCTGACTTTC. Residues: CSVVQGRGSSGANVLTF. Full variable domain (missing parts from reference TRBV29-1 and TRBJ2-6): SAVISQKPSRDICQRGTSLTIQCQVDSQVTMMFWYRQQPGQSLTLIATANQGSEATYESGFVIDKFPISRPNLTFSTLTVSNMSPEDSSIYLCSVVQGRGSSGANVLTFGAGSRLTVL.